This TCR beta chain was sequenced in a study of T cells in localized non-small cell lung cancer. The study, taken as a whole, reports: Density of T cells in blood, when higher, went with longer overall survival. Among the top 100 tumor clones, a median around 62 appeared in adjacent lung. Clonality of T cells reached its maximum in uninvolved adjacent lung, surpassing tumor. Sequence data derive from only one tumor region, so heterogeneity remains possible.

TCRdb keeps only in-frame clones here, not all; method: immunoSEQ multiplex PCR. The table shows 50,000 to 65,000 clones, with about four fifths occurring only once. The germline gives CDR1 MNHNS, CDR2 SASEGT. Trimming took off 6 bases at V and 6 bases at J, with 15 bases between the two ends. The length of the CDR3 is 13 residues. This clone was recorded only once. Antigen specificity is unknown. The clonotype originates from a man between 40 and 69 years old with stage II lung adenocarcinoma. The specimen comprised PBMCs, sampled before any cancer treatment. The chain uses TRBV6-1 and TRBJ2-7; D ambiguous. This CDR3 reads CASSQAMVIEQYF. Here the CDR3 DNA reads TGTGCCAGCAGCCAGGCGATGGTAATCGAGCAGTACTTC.